Shown below are 32 T cell receptor beta chains from a single sample sequenced in a study of cytomegalovirus exposure and HLA in healthy donors. PCR was performed using 60 Vbeta and 13 Jbeta primers. Sequencing was performed with immunoSEQ multiplex PCR; in TCRdb, only in-frame clones are kept and a portion is missing. Of around 85,000 clones listed, 74% are singletons. Sequenced: PBMCs. These receptors all stem from a man aged 25-40 years in good health and CMV-seropositive.

The chain couples TRBV9 to TRBJ2-7, with 7 bases fitting TRBD2. Looked up from germline, CDR1 is SGDLS and CDR2 is YYNGEE. This CDR3 comprises 14 residues. V was clipped by 4 bases and J by 6 bases; unmatched bases: 10. CDR3 coding DNA: TGTGCCAGCAGCCCACGTGGGGGGGGGATCGAGCAGTACTTC. Encoded protein: CASSPRGGGIEQYF.

The chain recombines TRBV6-5 with TRBJ2-7; 8 bases are a match to TRBD1. V shed 4 bases and J 2 bases; nucleotides not matched to a gene: 7. Germline CDR1 is MNHEY and CDR2 is SVGAGI. CDR3 length equals 15 residues. The CDR3 is CASSWGAGQAYEQYF. CDR3 bases: TGTGCCAGCAGTTGGGGGGCGGGACAGGCCTACGAGCAGTACTTC.

V usage is TRBV5-6 and J usage is TRBJ2-3, with TRBD1 matching over 9 bases. After removal of 2 bases from V and 4 bases from J, the junction contained 5 bases not matched to a gene. CDR3 length equals 15 residues. Germline V gene data show CDR1 as SGHDT and CDR2 as YYEEEE. The DNA of the CDR3 is TGTGCCAGCAGCTTCGGGACAGGGAACCCAGATACGCAGTATTTT. This gives the protein CASSFGTGNPDTQYF.

The chain uses TRBV10-3 and TRBJ2-1, with 14 positions matching TRBD2. This CDR3 comprises 18 residues. CDR1 is ENHRY, CDR2 SYGVKD, per germline. V lost 6 bases and J lost 1; bases outside the gene matches: 8. CDR3 in amino acids: CAISPGLAGDRSYNEQFF. In DNA, the CDR3 is TGTGCCATCAGCCCGGGACTAGCGGGAGATCGGTCCTACAATGAGCAGTTCTTC.

The V gene is TRBV4-1, the J gene TRBJ1-2; D gene unclear. V lost 1 base, J lost 4 bases, and 13 bases lay in between. The CDR3 totals 15 residues. Germline CDR1 and CDR2: MGHRA and YSYEKL. The CDR3 spells CASSQGGMDFYGYTF. CDR3 nucleotide sequence: TGCGCCAGCAGCCAAGGGGGTATGGACTTCTATGGCTACACCTTC.

This chain connects TRBV5-1 to TRBJ1-2; TRBD1 matches 9 bases. After removal of 2 bases from V and 12 bases from J, the junction contained 8 bases not matched to a gene. Germline V CDR1 and CDR2: SGHRS, YFSETQ. The CDR3 spans 13 residues. CDR3 region: CASSFGTGQDDTF. In DNA form, the CDR3 reads TGCGCCAGCAGCTTCGGGACAGGGCAAGATGACACCTTC.

Only a few counts were recorded for this clone. The V call is TRBV5-1, the J call TRBJ1-5; D is perhaps TRBD1 (6 bases). Germline V gene data show CDR1 as SGHRS and CDR2 as YFSETQ. CDR3 length equals 14 residues. The V end was cut by 3 bases, the J end by 3 bases, with 10 bases between. CDR3 nucleotide sequence: TGCGCCAGCAGCTCAGGGGTCGACAATCAGCCCCAGCATTTT. This sequence encodes CASSSGVDNQPQHF.

This sequence joins TRBV5-4 and TRBJ2-7; unclear D gene. The V end was cut by 4 bases, the J end by 5 bases, with 19 bases between. Germline loops: CDR1 SGHNT, CDR2 YYREEE (reference sequence). This CDR3 is 15 amino acids long. The CDR3 nucleotides are TGTGCCAGCAGCCCCCGACTGTTTTCCTGGGACGAGCAGTACTTC. It codes for CASSPRLFSWDEQYF.

This chain uses TRBV6-1 with TRBJ2-7, with 8 bases identical to TRBD1. CDR1 is MNHNS and CDR2 is SASEGT in the germline V gene. This CDR3 is 14 amino acids long. Trimming cost V 9 bases and J 5 bases; bases outside gene matches: 12. The CDR3 nucleotides read TGTGCCAGTCCGCCCGGGGACAGGTACCACGAGCAGTACTTC. Protein sequence: CASPPGDRYHEQYF.

V usage is TRBV7-9 and J usage is TRBJ2-7, with D possibly matching TRBD2 (5 bases). The CDR3 loop spans 16 amino acids. V was trimmed by 5 bases and J by 3 bases, leaving 20 bases between them. The V gene's germline CDR1 is SEHNR and CDR2 FQNEAQ (reference sequence). The CDR3 region has the DNA TGTGCCAGCAGCCTTGCGAGGGTGGACGGTGACTACGAGCAGTACTTC. Its translation: CASSLARVDGDYEQYF.

V is TRBV2 and J is TRBJ1-2; a weak D match, TRBD1 (5 bases). With 8 bases removed from V and 4 bases from J, the gap between germline ends came to 14 bases. CDR1 SNHLY and CDR2 FYNNEI come from the germline V gene. This CDR3 has 13 amino acids. CDR3 DNA sequence: TGTGCCAGCGGTAGCTCAGGGTTCTATGGCTACACCTTC. Translated: CASGSSGFYGYTF.

The genes are TRBV29-1 and TRBJ1-5; perhaps TRBD1 as D (6 bases). Germline loops: CDR1 SQVTM, CDR2 ANQGSEA. V lost 4 bases and J lost 4, with 14 bases in between. The CDR3 length is 14 residues. This chain's CDR3 is CSVAEQGPNQPQHF. Written as DNA, the CDR3 is TGCAGCGTTGCGGAGCAGGGGCCAAATCAGCCCCAGCATTTT.

J is TRBJ2-4 and V is TRBV19, with D uncertain. There are 13 residues in the CDR3. Germline V gene lookup returns CDR1 LNHDA and CDR2 SQIVND (reference sequence). V gave up 10 bases and J gave up 0 bases, with 10 bases separating them. CDR3 DNA: TGTGCCACGAAAGAGGAAGCCAAAAACATTCAGTACTTC. Translating it yields CATKEEAKNIQYF.

This clone was seen more than once but under ten times. The chain carries TRBV4-2 and TRBJ1-4; TRBD1 matches at 7 bases. The CDR3 has 16 amino acids. Trimming removed 1 base from V and 6 bases from J; junction bases left unmatched: 8. CDR1 LGHNA and CDR2 YNFKEQ come from the germline V gene. This chain's CDR3 is CASSQGRARGDEKLFF. In DNA form, the CDR3 reads TGTGCCAGCAGCCAAGGGCGGGCCAGGGGGGATGAAAAACTGTTTTTT.

The chain carries TRBV6-6 and TRBJ1-5, with 10 bases lining up with TRBD1. Trimming took 4 bases from V and 6 from J; bases not matched to a gene: 9. There are 16 residues in the CDR3. In germline, CDR1 is MNHNY, CDR2 SVGAGI (reference sequence). The CDR3 sequence is CASSSLDRGGFQPQHF. CDR3 DNA sequence: TGTGCCAGCAGTTCCCTGGACAGGGGGGGGTTTCAGCCCCAGCATTTT.

V usage is TRBV2 and J usage is TRBJ1-1; D call uncertain. The germline V and J ends were trimmed by 5 bases and 1 base, with 11 bases remaining between them. Germline assignment: CDR1 SNHLY and CDR2 FYNNEI. This CDR3 is 14 amino acids long. CDR3 bases: TGTGCCAGCAGTCCCCGACTGGGGAACACTGAAGCTTTCTTT. Protein: CASSPRLGNTEAFF.

The CDR3 loop reads CASRQGRSPLHF. The CDR3 DNA follows: TGTGCCAGCCGACAGGGACGGTCACCCCTCCACTTT. This chain connects TRBV2 to TRBJ1-6; 7 bases align to TRBD1. The CDR3 consists of 12 residues. Losses at the gene ends were 8 bases for V and 10 bases for J; bases not matched to a gene: 5. The germline CDR1 and CDR2 sequences are SNHLY and FYNNEI.

This clone was observed once. The chain uses TRBV10-1 and TRBJ2-3, with 8 bases fitting TRBD2. The CDR3 runs 16 residues. Germline values: CDR1 WNHNN, CDR2 SYGVQD (reference sequence). V was clipped by 4 bases and J by 2 bases; unmatched bases: 8. The CDR3 here is CASSVDPRGDTDTQYF. CDR3 DNA: TGCGCCAGCAGTGTTGATCCGCGGGGGGACACAGATACGCAGTATTTT.

This clone was counted between two and nine times. The CDR3 sequence is CASSTGQGYEQYF. In nucleotides, the CDR3 is TGTGCCAGCAGCACGGGACAGGGCTACGAGCAGTACTTC. The V and J genes are TRBV7-8 and TRBJ2-7; 9 bases line up with TRBD1. CDR1 SGHVS and CDR2 FQNEAQ come from the germline V gene. The J segment lost 3 bases and the V segment lost 5 bases, leaving 2 bases of the junction unmatched. The CDR3 extends over 13 amino acids.

The chain links TRBV7-3 to TRBJ2-1, with D possibly TRBD2 on 7 matching bases. Germline V gene data show CDR1 as SGHTA and CDR2 as FQGTGA. Between the trimmed V and J ends, which lost 3 bases and 2 bases, there was a span of 11 bases. The CDR3 has 15 amino acids. CDR3 nucleotide sequence: TGTGCCAGCAGCTTTGAGGGGGGGACCTACAATGAGCAGTTCTTC. Translated, it gives CASSFEGGTYNEQFF.

The rearrangement uses TRBV19 and TRBJ2-5; 7 nucleotides agree with TRBD1. The germline V gene has CDR1 LNHDA and CDR2 SQIVND (reference sequence). This CDR3 spans 14 amino acids. V shed 6 bases and J 2 bases; nucleotides not matched to a gene: 6. CDR3 region: CASRQTGRQETQYF. The CDR3 nucleotides read TGTGCCAGTAGACAGACAGGGAGACAAGAGACCCAGTACTTC.

This clone was counted many times. The genes are TRBV6-5 and TRBJ2-3; 10 bases map to TRBD1. Trimming removed 7 bases from V and 3 bases from J; junction bases left unmatched: 7. Looked up from germline, CDR1 is MNHEY and CDR2 is SVGAGI. This CDR3 has 15 residues. CDR3 protein: CASNSGQGETDTQYF. CDR3 nucleotide sequence: TGTGCCAGCAATTCCGGACAGGGGGAGACAGATACGCAGTATTTT.

The gene calls are TRBV14 and TRBJ2-7, with D maybe TRBD1 (6 bases). Trimming took off 2 bases at V and 0 bases at J, with 29 bases between the two ends. The CDR3 sequence is 21 residues long. Germline loops: CDR1 SGHDN, CDR2 FVKESK. The CDR3 bases are TGTGCCAGCAGCCAAAAGACAATAACGGGGCAGGGGCCTCCGAGCTCCTACGAGCAGTACTTC. It is translated as CASSQKTITGQGPPSSYEQYF.

This clone was counted at least ten times. V gene TRBV19 combines with J gene TRBJ1-5, with D possibly TRBD1 on 6 matching bases. V shed 5 bases and J shed 0 bases, with 8 bases lying between them. CDR3 length: 14 amino acids. The germline CDR1 and CDR2 sequences are LNHDA and SQIVND (reference sequence). DNA for the CDR3: TGTGCCAGTAGTGGGACAAATAGCAATCAGCCCCAGCATTTT. This encodes CASSGTNSNQPQHF.

The CDR3 DNA reads as TGTGCCAGCACCTCACAGAGGAACACTGAAGCTTTCTTT. Translated: CASTSQRNTEAFF. The rearrangement joins TRBV6-1 to TRBJ1-1; D gene ambiguous. Germline CDR1 is MNHNS and CDR2 is SASEGT. The V gene lost 7 bases and the J gene lost 1 base, with 10 bases spanning the gap. The CDR3 runs 13 residues.

The chain combines TRBV19 with TRBJ1-1, with a possible D match to TRBD1 (5 bases). V gave up 3 bases and J gave up 1 base, with 12 bases separating them. Germline loops: CDR1 LNHDA, CDR2 SQIVND (reference sequence). CDR3 length: 15 residues. The CDR3 DNA follows: TGTGCCAGTAGTATGTCTCGCAGGGAGAACACTGAAGCTTTCTTT. This sequence encodes CASSMSRRENTEAFF.

This chain joins TRBV7-2 and TRBJ1-5; 7 nucleotides line up with TRBD1. This CDR3 comprises 17 residues. Germline CDR1 SGHTA, CDR2 FQGNSA. Losses at the gene ends were 1 base for V and 4 bases for J; bases not matched to a gene: 10. Here the CDR3 reads CASSLDRAGGRNQPQHF. The CDR3 DNA reads TGTGCCAGCAGCTTAGATCGGGCAGGGGGACGGAATCAGCCCCAGCATTTT.

This chain connects TRBV27 to TRBJ2-5, with D perhaps matching TRBD2 (6 bases). V lost 1 base to trimming and J lost 1 base, with 7 bases between them. The germline V gene has CDR1 MNHEY and CDR2 SMNVEV (reference sequence). The CDR3 sequence is 14 residues long. The CDR3 bases are TGTGCCAGCAGTTTATTGGGAGGCCAAGAGACCCAGTACTTC. Protein sequence: CASSLLGGQETQYF.

The gene calls are TRBV5-1 and TRBJ2-3; D remains unclear. Germline V gives CDR1 SGHRS, CDR2 YFSETQ. V was clipped by 3 bases and J by 2 bases, with 7 bases between them. The CDR3 is made up of 13 amino acids. CDR3 coding DNA: TGCGCCAGCAGCTCCGAACTCACAGATACGCAGTATTTT. It specifies CASSSELTDTQYF.

As DNA, the CDR3 is TGTGCCAGCAGCTTCACGCCAGGATCTTCCTACGAGCAGTACTTC. Its translation is CASSFTPGSSYEQYF. This rearrangement joins TRBV11-2 to TRBJ2-7; D ambiguous. Trimming stripped 3 bases from V and 1 base from J, with 13 bases between. The CDR3 is made up of 15 amino acids. Germline V gene data show CDR1 as SGHAT and CDR2 as FQNNGV.

The chain joins TRBV7-9 to TRBJ2-5; TRBD2 might be the D (5 bases). V was cut by 3 bases and J by 2 bases, with 10 bases left in between. The germline gives CDR1 SEHNR, CDR2 FQNEAQ (reference sequence). The CDR3 length is 14 residues. Here the CDR3 reads CASSFPTRQETQYF. CDR3 sequence (DNA): TGTGCCAGCAGCTTCCCCACTAGACAAGAGACCCAGTACTTC.

This rearrangement joins TRBV11-2 to TRBJ2-3; D gene ambiguous. The CDR3 loop spans 13 amino acids. CDR1 and CDR2 from the germline V gene are SGHAT and FQNNGV. V lost 4 bases, J lost 1 base, and 6 bases lay in between. The CDR3, as DNA: TGTGCCAGCAGCTACAGACGCACAGATACGCAGTATTTT. It codes for CASSYRRTDTQYF.